The 18 T cell receptor beta chains below all came from one sample that was sequenced in a study of T-cell reconstitution after alpha-beta-depleted transplantation in children. Preparation of the TCRbeta library involved a method that used unique molecular identifiers. TCRdb passed the PCR reads through MiXCR, listing each CDR3 protein once. The sample carries hundreds of thousands of distinct CDR3 sequences, 10% to 15% recorded once. The material was PBMCs, mostly from graft donor cells, obtained 360 days after TCRalphabeta/CD19-depleted stem cell transplant. The origin of the receptors is a male patient younger than 18 who had a stem cell transplant for acute myeloid leukemia, so the T cells may come from the graft donor.

This clonotype was seen a few times. The chain recombines TRBV18 with TRBJ2-5; 10 nucleotides match TRBD2. From germline, CDR1 is KGHSH and CDR2 LQKENI. V shed 4 bases, J shed 1 base, and the junction held 6 bases outside the gene matches. The CDR3 covers 16 residues. This chain's CDR3 is CASSLGTSGAQETQYF. Written as DNA, the CDR3 is TGTGCCAGCTCACTGGGCACTAGCGGGGCCCAAGAGACCCAGTACTTC.

This clonotype was observed a few times. This chain uses TRBV20-1 with TRBJ2-1; D gene ambiguous. V was pared by 0 bases and J by 9 bases, with 12 bases between. The CDR3 totals 13 residues. Germline V gene lookup returns CDR1 DFQATT and CDR2 SNEGSKA (reference sequence). CDR3 DNA sequence: TGCAGTGCTAGAGATCCAGACCGAGGTGAGCAGTTCTTC. Translated: CSARDPDRGEQFF.

This clonotype came up once. The rearrangement joins TRBV12-3 or TRBV12-4 to TRBJ2-1; D might be TRBD1 or TRBD2, each matching 6 bases. V lost 5 bases, J lost 3 bases, and 17 bases lay in between. The CDR3 runs 16 residues. In nucleotides, the CDR3 is TGTGCCAGCAGTCTCGGGACGGGGGCAGGCTACAATGAGCAGTTCTTC. It specifies CASSLGTGAGYNEQFF.

The chain is built from TRBV18 and TRBJ2-5; D is unresolved. There are 17 residues in the CDR3. V lost 1 base and J lost 1, with 16 bases in between. From germline, CDR1 is KGHSH and CDR2 LQKENI. The CDR3 loop is CASSPRWDPIAQETQYF. For the CDR3, the DNA is TGTGCCAGCTCACCACGGTGGGATCCCATTGCCCAAGAGACCCAGTACTTC. The whole variable domain, remainder taken from reference TRBV18 and TRBJ2-5, is NAGVMQNPRHLVRRRGQEARLRCSPMKGHSHVYWYRQLPEEGLKFMVYLQKENIIDESGMPKERFSAEFPKEGPSILRIQQVVRGDSAAYFCASSPRWDPIAQETQYFGPGTRLLVL.

The chain is built from TRBV9 and TRBJ2-3; TRBD1 or TRBD2 may be the D gene (6 bases each). V lost 6 bases and J lost 5, with 13 bases in between. CDR1 is SGDLS and CDR2 is YYNGEE in the germline V gene. The length of the CDR3 is 13 residues. In DNA, the CDR3 is TGTGCCAGCACTCCCGGGGGACAAGATACGCAGTATTTT. Protein product: CASTPGGQDTQYF.

At least ten counts were recorded for this clonotype. This rearrangement joins TRBV20-1 to TRBJ2-1; weak D call: TRBD2 (6 bases). The CDR3 loop spans 14 amino acids. Germline CDR1 is DFQATT and CDR2 is SNEGSKA (reference sequence). V was pared by 2 bases and J by 6 bases, with 14 bases between. CDR3 bases: TGCAGTGCTAGAAACTCCTGGACTATCAATGAGCAGTTCTTC. It yields the protein CSARNSWTINEQFF.

This clonotype showed up many times. The V call is TRBV18, the J call TRBJ2-1; maybe TRBD1 (5 bases). Germline lookup yields CDR1 KGHSH and CDR2 LQKENI. The CDR3 covers 14 residues. V lost 0 bases to trimming and J lost 8 bases, with 11 bases between them. The DNA of the CDR3 is TGTGCCAGCTCACCACCGGGGCCAGTCGATGAGCAGTTCTTC. Its protein product is CASSPPGPVDEQFF.

This clonotype was observed a few times. The genes are TRBV27 and TRBJ1-2, with 7 bases identical to TRBD1. The CDR3 consists of 17 residues. Trimming cost V 3 bases and J 4 bases; bases outside gene matches: 14. Germline CDR1 is MNHEY and CDR2 is SMNVEV (reference sequence). The CDR3 coding sequence is TGTGCCAGCAGTTTTCGGGACAGCAGTTTCCCTTCCTATGGCTACACCTTC. Translation: CASSFRDSSFPSYGYTF.

In its sample, this clonotype was seen many times. V is TRBV5-1 and J is TRBJ2-3; D is uncertain. V was clipped by 2 bases and J by 11 bases, with 9 bases between them. Germline CDR1 SGHRS, CDR2 YFSETQ. This CDR3 comprises 11 residues. Here the CDR3 reads CASSLEVKQYF. The CDR3 region has the DNA TGCGCCAGCAGCTTAGAGGTAAAGCAGTATTTT.

This clonotype was observed a few times. V usage is TRBV7-3 and J usage is TRBJ2-7; 10 nucleotides align to TRBD1. The V segment lost 5 bases and the J segment 0 bases; nucleotides outside the gene matches: 22. This CDR3 region has 21 residues. Per germline, CDR1 SGHTA and CDR2 FQGTGA. The CDR3 loop reads CASSPGTPGQGIAAPSYEQYF. The CDR3, as DNA: TGTGCCAGCAGCCCGGGTACTCCGGGACAGGGGATAGCGGCTCCCTCCTACGAGCAGTACTTC.

The rearrangement joins TRBV5-1 to TRBJ2-1; D might be TRBD1 or TRBD2, each matching 5 bases. Germline assignment: CDR1 SGHRS and CDR2 YFSETQ. There are 14 residues in the CDR3. Trimming shortened V by 6 bases and J by 6 bases, and 16 bases separated the two germline ends. Written as DNA, the CDR3 is TGCGCCAGCACCGGTGGGACCGCACTCAATGAGCAGTTCTTC. Its translation: CASTGGTALNEQFF.

The V and J genes are TRBV18 and TRBJ2-1; 10 nucleotides match TRBD1. The germline gives CDR1 KGHSH, CDR2 LQKENI. This CDR3 has 15 amino acids. V shed 4 bases and J 6 bases; nucleotides not matched to a gene: 6. The CDR3 is CASSRTGQGINEQFF. The CDR3 bases are TGTGCCAGCTCACGAACGGGACAGGGGATCAATGAGCAGTTCTTC.

This clonotype was seen ten or more times. The V call is TRBV7-9, the J call TRBJ2-7; 9 bases are a match to TRBD2. V lost 1 base and J lost 2; bases outside the gene matches: 6. CDR1 is SEHNR and CDR2 is FQNEAQ in the germline V gene (reference sequence). The CDR3 contains 16 residues. CDR3 region: CASSLGGASGAYEQYF. Here the CDR3 DNA reads TGTGCCAGCAGCTTAGGAGGGGCTAGCGGGGCCTACGAGCAGTACTTC.

This clonotype was seen more than once but under ten times. V and J are TRBV5-1 and TRBJ1-1; 7 positions agree with TRBD1. CDR3 length equals 16 residues. Germline trimming cut 4 bases from V and 3 bases from J; bases unmatched to any gene: 12. Germline CDR1 reads SGHRS; CDR2 reads YFSETQ. Here the CDR3 DNA reads TGCGCCAGCAGCCCTGGGCCTAACAGGGGTCACACTGAAGCTTTCTTT. Its protein is CASSPGPNRGHTEAFF.

This clonotype has only a few counts. This chain uses TRBV7-9 with TRBJ2-7; 11 bases align to TRBD2. Germline trimming cut 3 bases from V and 1 base from J; bases unmatched to any gene: 5. Germline values: CDR1 SEHNR, CDR2 FQNEAQ (reference sequence). The CDR3 covers 16 residues. CDR3 DNA sequence: TGTGCCAGCAGCTTCGCTCCTAGCGGGAGGTCCTACGAGCAGTACTTC. Protein: CASSFAPSGRSYEQYF.

The V and J genes are TRBV12-3 or TRBV12-4 and TRBJ2-2; D is unclear. This CDR3 has 14 amino acids. Trimming removed 5 bases from V and 2 bases from J, with 9 bases in between. The CDR3 region has the DNA TGTGCCAGCAGTACAATCCTTAACACCGGGGAGCTGTTTTTT. It translates to CASSTILNTGELFF.

This clonotype was recorded a few times. The CDR3: CSARAQGLAAKSGEQFF. The CDR3 DNA follows: TGCAGTGCTAGAGCCCAGGGGCTAGCGGCCAAAAGCGGTGAGCAGTTCTTC. The chain recombines TRBV20-1 with TRBJ2-1; D is perhaps TRBD2 (7 bases). V shed 1 base and J shed 9 bases, with 25 bases lying between them. Germline V lookup: CDR1 DFQATT, CDR2 SNEGSKA (reference sequence). The CDR3 extends over 17 amino acids.

This clonotype has just a few counts. The CDR3 sequence is CASSQDIIRDGVGAYGYTF. The CDR3, as DNA: TGCGCCAGCAGCCAAGATATCATAAGGGACGGTGTGGGTGCCTATGGCTACACCTTC. The J gene is TRBJ1-2, the V gene TRBV4-3; the D gene is possibly TRBD1 (5 bases). Germline CDR1 is LGHNA and CDR2 is YSLEER. Trimming took 0 bases from V and 4 from J, leaving 24 bases between them. The CDR3 runs to 19 residues.